Presented here are 2 T cell receptor beta chains from one specimen sequenced in a study of blood T cell repertoires in COVID-19. Some clones are missing from TCRdb's copy, which holds only in-frame ones; the method was immunoSEQ multiplex PCR. The repertoire includes around 200,000 clones, over 75% of them detected once, and 3.3% sits in the top ten. The specimen sequenced was peripheral blood. The receptors were sampled from a man in his fifties or sixties with acute or convalescent COVID-19.

The chain employs TRBV27 and TRBJ1-2; 11 nucleotides agree with TRBD1. This CDR3 is 13 amino acids long. J gave up 7 bases and V 4 bases, and 2 bases lay outside the gene matches. Germline V gives CDR1 MNHEY, CDR2 SMNVEV (reference sequence). The CDR3 bases are TGTGCCAGCAGTTGGGGACAGGGGGTTGGCTACACCTTC. This translates into CASSWGQGVGYTF.

This chain connects TRBV4-3 to TRBJ2-7; 7 bases are shared with TRBD2. CDR1 is LGHNA and CDR2 is YSLEER in the germline V gene. V shed 0 bases, J shed 2 bases, and the junction held 10 bases outside the gene matches. This CDR3 spans 17 amino acids. CDR3 in amino acids: CASSQDKGGSLPYEQYF. The CDR3 DNA reads as TGCGCCAGCAGCCAAGATAAGGGCGGGAGCCTTCCCTACGAGCAGTACTTC.